The 28 T cell receptor beta chains listed next were all sequenced from one sample in a study of CD8 T cells in Susac syndrome. A quantity of about 0.45 to 1 ug RNA underwent reverse transcription using random hexamers. TCRdb called the immunoSEQ multiplex PCR reads again in MiXCR, with one record for every CDR3 protein. Of about 190,000 distinct CDR3 sequences in the sample, approximately 96% were seen once. Sequenced input: CD4+ T cells from PBMCs. The receptors originated from a human donor with Susac syndrome.

The chain links TRBV20-1 to TRBJ2-7; D is perhaps TRBD1 or TRBD2 (5 bases each). This CDR3 comprises 15 residues. Germline V gene data show CDR1 as DFQATT and CDR2 as SNEGSKA (reference sequence). Trimming took off 3 bases at V and 9 bases at J, with 24 bases between the two ends. The CDR3 DNA follows: TGCAGTGCTAGTGGCCGGGACCCCGGTTTGGGTGGGCAGTACTTC. This codes for CSASGRDPGLGGQYF.

The chain employs TRBV27 and TRBJ2-3; no definite D call. The CDR3 consists of 13 residues. Germline CDR1 and CDR2: MNHEY and SMNVEV (reference sequence). Trimming took 0 bases from V and 0 from J, leaving 1 base between them. The CDR3 DNA sequence: TGTGCCAGCAGTTTATCCAGCACAGATACGCAGTATTTT. Translating it yields CASSLSSTDTQYF.

This chain connects TRBV3-1 to TRBJ2-5, with 15 bases aligning to TRBD2. V gave up 4 bases and J gave up 4 bases; unmatched junction bases: 7. This CDR3 spans 17 amino acids. Germline CDR1 and CDR2: LGHDT and YNNKEL (reference sequence). CDR3 in DNA: TGTGCCAGCAGCCCCGGACTAGCGGGGGGGACGGGAGAGACCCAGTACTTC. This encodes CASSPGLAGGTGETQYF.

This chain connects TRBV30 to TRBJ1-1; D may be TRBD1 (6 bases). The ends were cut back, 5 bases at V and 5 bases at J, with 21 bases in the middle. The length of the CDR3 is 15 residues. CDR1 GTSNPN and CDR2 SVGIG come from the germline V gene (reference sequence). The DNA for the CDR3 is TGTGCCTGGGCCTTTCTCGGGACAAGAGTAACTGAAGCTTTCTTT. Residues: CAWAFLGTRVTEAFF.

The V and J genes are TRBV7-6 and TRBJ2-7; D is tentatively TRBD1 or TRBD2 (5 bases each). This CDR3 spans 14 amino acids. Germline CDR1 is SGHVS and CDR2 is FNYEAQ. V dropped 4 bases and J dropped 3 bases, with 13 bases sitting between them. The DNA for the CDR3 is TGTGCCAGCAGCTCGGGACCGGTGGGCTACGAGCAGTACTTC. It specifies CASSSGPVGYEQYF.

V usage is TRBV29-1 and J usage is TRBJ1-2; unclear D gene. Germline V gene lookup returns CDR1 SQVTM and CDR2 ANQGSEA. V gave up 7 bases and J gave up 2 bases, with 11 bases separating them. The CDR3 contains 12 residues. In nucleotides, the CDR3 is TGCAGCGCCCGGGGAGCAAACTATGGCTACACCTTC. The encoded protein is CSARGANYGYTF.

The rearrangement joins TRBV12-3 or TRBV12-4 to TRBJ1-3; D is ambiguous. This CDR3 spans 15 amino acids. V lost 2 bases to trimming and J lost 0 bases, with 8 bases between them. CDR3 loop: CASSLTAGSGNTIYF. CDR3 nucleotides: TGTGCCAGCAGTTTAACGGCTGGCTCTGGAAACACCATATATTTT.

This chain links TRBV14 with TRBJ1-1; D is ambiguous. CDR1 SGHDN and CDR2 FVKESK come from the germline V gene. Trimming cost V 8 bases and J 6 bases, with 16 bases left between them. This CDR3 spans 13 amino acids. As DNA, the CDR3 is TGTGCCAGCTCGCGGGTCCAATCCGCTGAAGCTTTCTTT. Amino acid sequence: CASSRVQSAEAFF.

The rearrangement links TRBV6-5 to TRBJ2-4; 8 bases are a match to TRBD1. The germline V gene encodes CDR1 MNHEY and CDR2 SVGAGI. V was clipped by 0 bases and J by 2 bases; unmatched bases: 9. The CDR3 extends over 18 amino acids. The CDR3 reads CASSYSSGTGLTKNIQYF. DNA of the CDR3: TGTGCCAGCAGTTACTCGTCCGGGACAGGTTTAACCAAAAACATTCAGTACTTC.

This sequence joins TRBV4-1 and TRBJ2-1; TRBD2 agrees at 7 bases. This CDR3 region has 15 residues. The J segment lost 3 bases and the V segment lost 3 bases, leaving 5 bases of the junction unmatched. Germline CDR1 and CDR2: MGHRA and YSYEKL. In nucleotides, the CDR3 is TGCGCCAGCAGCCAGATAGCGGGCCACTACAATGAGCAGTTCTTC. Translated, it gives CASSQIAGHYNEQFF.

The rearrangement links TRBV19 to TRBJ2-7; D is unclear. This CDR3 comprises 14 residues. Germline lookup yields CDR1 LNHDA and CDR2 SQIVND (reference sequence). Trimming shortened V by 7 bases and J by 0 bases, and 13 bases separated the two germline ends. The CDR3 bases are TGTGCCAGTACCACAACTGTGAACTCCTACGAGCAGTACTTC. It is translated as CASTTTVNSYEQYF.

Turning to this clonotype: The junction departs from the called germline gene at one end, perhaps through a read error. The V gene is TRBV19, the J gene TRBJ1-3, with D possibly TRBD1 on 5 matching bases. The CDR3 sequence is 14 residues long. CDR1 LNHDA and CDR2 SQIVND come from the germline V gene (reference sequence). The CDR3 nucleotides read TGTGCCAGTAATGAGAGCCCCGGGACCGTCGCCGGGGATTTT. This sequence encodes CASNESPGTVAGDF.

The chain couples TRBV20-1 to TRBJ2-7; the D gene is possibly TRBD1 (5 bases). Germline CDR1 and CDR2: DFQATT and SNEGSKA (reference sequence). Between the trimmed V and J ends, which lost 5 bases and 3 bases, there was a span of 14 bases. CDR3 length: 13 residues. Here the CDR3 reads CSAPGQGDYEQYF. CDR3 DNA sequence: TGCAGTGCTCCAGGCCAAGGGGACTACGAGCAGTACTTC.

This chain joins TRBV20-1 and TRBJ2-7; D might be TRBD1 or TRBD2, each matching 5 bases. Per the germline V gene, CDR1 is DFQATT and CDR2 is SNEGSKA (reference sequence). Trimming removed 7 bases at V and 1 base at J, with 17 bases between. The CDR3 consists of 14 residues. The CDR3 here is CSVPEIGGSYEQYF. The DNA for the CDR3 is TGCAGTGTCCCAGAAATTGGGGGTTCCTACGAGCAGTACTTC.

A single count supports this clonotype. The chain joins TRBV5-1 to TRBJ2-2; no definite D call. The CDR3 totals 13 residues. Trimming cost V 5 bases and J 5 bases, with 10 bases left between them. Germline values: CDR1 SGHRS, CDR2 YFSETQ. CDR3 in amino acids: CASRQGATGELFF. The CDR3 bases are TGCGCCAGCAGGCAAGGCGCTACCGGGGAGCTGTTTTTT.

The gene calls are TRBV9 and TRBJ1-1; D gene uncertain. The germline V and J ends were trimmed by 0 bases and 3 bases, with 9 bases remaining between them. Germline CDR1 SGDLS, CDR2 YYNGEE. The CDR3 is made up of 14 amino acids. DNA of the CDR3: TGTGCCAGCAGCGTAGGGGTAATTCACACTGAAGCTTTCTTT. Translation: CASSVGVIHTEAFF.

The chain couples TRBV2 to TRBJ2-1, with D perhaps matching TRBD2 (7 bases). The germline V gene has CDR1 SNHLY and CDR2 FYNNEI. With 7 bases removed from V and 1 base from J, the gap between germline ends came to 14 bases. The CDR3 covers 15 residues. DNA for the CDR3: TGTGCCAGCAACACGGGGAGGGGGTCCTACAATGAGCAGTTCTTC. The encoded protein is CASNTGRGSYNEQFF.

The J gene is TRBJ2-3, the V gene TRBV13; D is uncertain. Trimming pared 5 bases from V and 2 bases from J, leaving 17 bases between. Germline loops: CDR1 PRHDT, CDR2 FYEKMQ (reference sequence). CDR3 length equals 16 residues. This chain's CDR3 is CASSDLTRRFTDTQYF. Here the CDR3 DNA reads TGTGCCAGCAGCGACCTGACGCGCAGGTTCACAGATACGCAGTATTTT.

The CDR3 loop reads CSARSEQGWNQPQHF. CDR3 in DNA: TGCAGTGCTCGTAGCGAACAGGGTTGGAATCAGCCCCAGCATTTT. The chain recombines TRBV20-1 with TRBJ1-5; tentatively, D is TRBD1 (6 bases). Germline CDR1 reads DFQATT; CDR2 reads SNEGSKA (reference sequence). This CDR3 region has 15 residues. Trimming removed 5 bases from V and 4 bases from J, with 18 bases in between.

The chain uses TRBV20-1 and TRBJ1-5, with D tentatively TRBD1 (5 bases). This CDR3 is 13 amino acids long. The germline V gene has CDR1 DFQATT and CDR2 SNEGSKA (reference sequence). With 3 bases removed from V and 5 bases from J, the gap between germline ends came to 11 bases. CDR3 DNA: TGCAGTGCTAGGATCGCAGGGTATCAGCCCCAGCATTTT. Its protein is CSARIAGYQPQHF.

V and J are TRBV6-5 and TRBJ1-6; D unclear. The CDR3 has 14 residues. Trimming cost V 2 bases and J 5 bases, with 7 bases left between them. CDR1 and CDR2 (germline): MNHEY, SVGAGI. This CDR3 is CASSYGHNNSPLHF. The CDR3 DNA follows: TGTGCCAGCAGTTACGGCCATAATAATTCACCCCTCCACTTT.

This chain links TRBV18 with TRBJ1-1; D uncertain. Germline CDR1 and CDR2: KGHSH and LQKENI. Trimming pared 3 bases from V and 1 base from J, leaving 6 bases between. The CDR3 totals 13 residues. CDR3 bases: TGTGCCAGCTCACCGGGAACGAACACTGAAGCTTTCTTT. This sequence encodes CASSPGTNTEAFF.

This rearrangement joins TRBV29-1 to TRBJ2-5; D gene ambiguous. V was pared by 8 bases and J by 5 bases, with 12 bases between. The CDR3 is 11 amino acids. The V gene's germline CDR1 is SQVTM and CDR2 ANQGSEA. DNA for the CDR3: TGCAGCCTATCCGTCCGCGAGACCCAGTACTTC. Translating gives CSLSVRETQYF.

The rearrangement joins TRBV20-1 to TRBJ2-1, with 7 bases matching TRBD1. The CDR3 length is 16 residues. Germline values: CDR1 DFQATT, CDR2 SNEGSKA (reference sequence). V was pared by 0 bases and J by 7 bases, with 12 bases of the junction left unmatched. CDR3 loop: CSARDIQSDRHNEQFF. CDR3 coding DNA: TGCAGTGCTAGAGACATACAGTCGGACAGGCATAATGAGCAGTTCTTC.

This chain uses TRBV10-3 with TRBJ2-5; 8 bases are shared with TRBD2. The germline V gene encodes CDR1 ENHRY and CDR2 SYGVKD. The trim removed 3 bases at V and 3 bases at J, leaving 6 bases unmatched. This CDR3 has 15 residues. As DNA, the CDR3 is TGTGCCATCAGTGAAGGGGTTAGCGGGGAAGAGACCCAGTACTTC. This encodes CAISEGVSGEETQYF.

The rearrangement uses TRBV15 and TRBJ2-3; TRBD1 is a possible D gene (6 bases). Germline CDR1 is LNHNV and CDR2 is YYDKDF (reference sequence). The V gene lost 8 bases and the J gene lost 3 bases, with 21 bases spanning the gap. The CDR3 has 16 amino acids. The CDR3 DNA is TGTGCCACCCAAAGAGGGGGAGCCAGGGATACAGATACGCAGTATTTT. As protein: CATQRGGARDTDTQYF.

The chain recombines TRBV6-1 with TRBJ1-2, with D possibly TRBD1 on 6 matching bases. Per germline, CDR1 MNHNS and CDR2 SASEGT. There are 17 residues in the CDR3. V lost 5 bases to trimming and J lost 6 bases, with 25 bases between them. This CDR3 reads CASSTPGGAAIGHGYTF. DNA for the CDR3: TGTGCCAGCAGTACCCCTGGGGGGGCGGCTATAGGACATGGCTACACCTTC.

This chain uses TRBV4-3 with TRBJ1-1; a possible D gene is TRBD1 (5 bases). CDR1 is LGHNA, CDR2 YSLEER, per germline. Trimming left V 4 bases short and J 1 base short, with 13 bases between. The CDR3 is 15 amino acids. The CDR3 is CASSPHGGTNTEAFF. The CDR3 region has the DNA TGCGCCAGCAGCCCCCACGGAGGGACGAACACTGAAGCTTTCTTT.